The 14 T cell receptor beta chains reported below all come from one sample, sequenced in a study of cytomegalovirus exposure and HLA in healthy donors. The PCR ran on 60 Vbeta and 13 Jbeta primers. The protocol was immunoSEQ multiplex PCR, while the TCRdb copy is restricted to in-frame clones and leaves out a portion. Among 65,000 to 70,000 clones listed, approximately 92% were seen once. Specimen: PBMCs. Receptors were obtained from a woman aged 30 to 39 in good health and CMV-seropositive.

CDR3 bases: TGTGCCAGCAAGACGGTGGGGACTTTAAGGGCGGACGAGCAGTACTTC. It specifies CASKTVGTLRADEQYF. The V and J genes are TRBV27 and TRBJ2-7, with D maybe TRBD2 (6 bases). CDR3 length: 16 residues. Germline V CDR1 and CDR2: MNHEY, SMNVEV (reference sequence). With 7 bases removed from V and 5 bases from J, the gap between germline ends came to 24 bases.

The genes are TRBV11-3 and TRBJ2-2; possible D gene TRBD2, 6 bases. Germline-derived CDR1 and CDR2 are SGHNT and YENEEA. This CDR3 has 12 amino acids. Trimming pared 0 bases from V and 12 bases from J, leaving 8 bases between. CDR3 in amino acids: CASSLDGRKLFF. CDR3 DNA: TGTGCCAGCAGCTTAGATGGGAGGAAGCTGTTTTTT.

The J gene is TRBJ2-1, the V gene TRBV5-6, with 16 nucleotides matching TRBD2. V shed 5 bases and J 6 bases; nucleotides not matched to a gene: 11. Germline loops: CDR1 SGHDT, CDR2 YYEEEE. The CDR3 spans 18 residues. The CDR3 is CASRPGLAGGIDVNEQFF. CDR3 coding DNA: TGTGCCAGCAGACCGGGACTAGCGGGAGGGATCGACGTCAATGAGCAGTTCTTC.

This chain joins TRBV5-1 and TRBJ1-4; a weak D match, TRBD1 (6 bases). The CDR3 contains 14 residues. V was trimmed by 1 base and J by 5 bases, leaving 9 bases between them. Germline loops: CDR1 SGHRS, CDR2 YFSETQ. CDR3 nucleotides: TGCGCCAGCAGCTTGAGACAGGCAAATGAAAAACTGTTTTTT. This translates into CASSLRQANEKLFF.

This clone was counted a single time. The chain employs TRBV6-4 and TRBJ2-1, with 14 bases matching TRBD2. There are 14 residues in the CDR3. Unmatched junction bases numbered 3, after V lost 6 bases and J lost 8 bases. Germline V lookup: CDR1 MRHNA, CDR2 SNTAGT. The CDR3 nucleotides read TGTGCCAGCAGCCAGGGACTAGCGGGGGATGAGCAGTTCTTC. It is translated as CASSQGLAGDEQFF.

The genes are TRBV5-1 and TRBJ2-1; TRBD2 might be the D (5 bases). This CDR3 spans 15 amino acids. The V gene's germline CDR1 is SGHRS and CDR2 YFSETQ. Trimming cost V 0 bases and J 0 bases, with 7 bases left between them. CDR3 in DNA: TGCGCCAGCAGCTTGGCGGGAAGCTCCTACAATGAGCAGTTCTTC. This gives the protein CASSLAGSSYNEQFF.

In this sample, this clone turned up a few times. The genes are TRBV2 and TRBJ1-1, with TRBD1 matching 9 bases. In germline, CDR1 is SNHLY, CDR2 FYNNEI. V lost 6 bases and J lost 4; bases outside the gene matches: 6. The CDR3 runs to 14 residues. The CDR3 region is CASRADRGGTEAFF. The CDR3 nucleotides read TGTGCCAGCAGAGCGGACAGGGGTGGCACTGAAGCTTTCTTT.

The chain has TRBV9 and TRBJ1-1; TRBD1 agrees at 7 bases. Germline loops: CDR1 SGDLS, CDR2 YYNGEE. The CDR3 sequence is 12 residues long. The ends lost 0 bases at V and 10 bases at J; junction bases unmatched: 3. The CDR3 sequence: CASSVDRGRAFF. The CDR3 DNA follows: TGTGCCAGCAGCGTAGATAGGGGGCGAGCTTTCTTT.

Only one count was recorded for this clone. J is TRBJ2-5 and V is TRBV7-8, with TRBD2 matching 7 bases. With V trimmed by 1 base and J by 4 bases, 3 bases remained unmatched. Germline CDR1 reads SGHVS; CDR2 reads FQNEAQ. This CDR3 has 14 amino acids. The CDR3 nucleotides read TGTGCCAGCAGCTTAGGAGGCGGGAGAGAGACCCAGTACTTC. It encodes CASSLGGGRETQYF. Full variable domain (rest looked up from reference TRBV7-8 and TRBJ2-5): GAGVSQSPRYKVAKRGQDVALRCDPISGHVSLFWYQQALGQGPEFLTYFQNEAQLDKSGLPSDRFFAERPEGSVSTLKIQRTQQEDSAVYLCASSLGGGRETQYFGPGTRLLVL.

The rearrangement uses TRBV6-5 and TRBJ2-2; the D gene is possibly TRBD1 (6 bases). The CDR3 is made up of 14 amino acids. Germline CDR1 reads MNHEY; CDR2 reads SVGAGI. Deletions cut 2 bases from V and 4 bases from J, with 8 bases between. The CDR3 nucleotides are TGTGCCAGCAGTTACACCAGGGGCACCGGGGAGCTGTTTTTT. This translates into CASSYTRGTGELFF.

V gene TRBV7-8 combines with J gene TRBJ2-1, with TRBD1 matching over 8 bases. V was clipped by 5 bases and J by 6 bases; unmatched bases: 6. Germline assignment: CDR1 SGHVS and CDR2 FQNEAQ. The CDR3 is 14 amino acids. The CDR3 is CASSAGQAFNEQFF. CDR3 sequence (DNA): TGTGCCAGCAGCGCGGGACAGGCCTTCAATGAGCAGTTCTTC. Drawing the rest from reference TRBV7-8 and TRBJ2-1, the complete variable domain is GAGVSQSPRYKVAKRGQDVALRCDPISGHVSLFWYQQALGQGPEFLTYFQNEAQLDKSGLPSDRFFAERPEGSVSTLKIQRTQQEDSAVYLCASSAGQAFNEQFFGPGTRLTVL.

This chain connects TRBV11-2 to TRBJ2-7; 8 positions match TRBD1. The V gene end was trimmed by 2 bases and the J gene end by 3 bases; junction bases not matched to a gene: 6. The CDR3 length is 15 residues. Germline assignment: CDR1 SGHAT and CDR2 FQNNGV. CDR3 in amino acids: CASSLLGQGNYEQYF. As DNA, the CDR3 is TGTGCCAGCAGCTTACTTGGACAGGGCAACTACGAGCAGTACTTC.

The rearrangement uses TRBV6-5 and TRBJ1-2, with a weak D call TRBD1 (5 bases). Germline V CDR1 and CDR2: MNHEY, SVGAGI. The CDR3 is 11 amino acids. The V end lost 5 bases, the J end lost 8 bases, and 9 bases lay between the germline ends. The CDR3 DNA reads TGTGCCAGCAGTCAAGGGGTCGGCTACACCTTC. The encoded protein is CASSQGVGYTF.

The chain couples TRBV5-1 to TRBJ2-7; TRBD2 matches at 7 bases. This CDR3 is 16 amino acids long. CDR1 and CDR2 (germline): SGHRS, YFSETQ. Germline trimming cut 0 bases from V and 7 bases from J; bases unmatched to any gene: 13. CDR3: CASSLGLAVGSGEQYF. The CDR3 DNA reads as TGCGCCAGCAGCTTGGGGCTAGCGGTGGGGTCGGGGGAGCAGTACTTC.